The sequence of this TCR beta chain was determined in a study of blood T cell repertoires in COVID-19. For the study at large: Both acute and convalescent COVID-19 samples were obtained from the United States, Italy and Spain.

The authors' processing: Amplification from reference gene primers served as the basis for estimated nucleated cell counts. Repertoires were generated with immunoSEQ multiplex PCR, while TCRdb's copy carries only in-frame clones and drops some. That table supplies the V and J calls and clone size; D and trimming were determined from the DNA. Among 80,000 to 100,000 clones listed, 78% were seen once. Trimming cost V 2 bases and J 10 bases, with 13 bases left between them. The CDR3 is made up of 14 amino acids. CDR1 is SGDLS, CDR2 YYNGEE, per germline. V gene TRBV9 combines with J gene TRBJ1-6; tentatively, D is TRBD1 (6 bases). The sequence was obtained from a human donor in a cohort sampled during active COVID-19. Input material: peripheral blood. CDR3 amino acids: CASSVGTRISPLHF. The DNA of the CDR3 is TGTGCCAGCAGCGTTGGGACAAGGATCTCACCCCTCCACTTT. The variable domain in full, with the rest retrieved from reference TRBV9 and TRBJ1-6, is DSGVTQTPKHLITATGQRVTLRCSPRSGDLSVYWYQQSLDQGLQFLIQYYNGEERAKGNILERFSAQQFPDLHSELNLSSLELGDSALYFCASSVGTRISPLHFGNGTRLTVT.